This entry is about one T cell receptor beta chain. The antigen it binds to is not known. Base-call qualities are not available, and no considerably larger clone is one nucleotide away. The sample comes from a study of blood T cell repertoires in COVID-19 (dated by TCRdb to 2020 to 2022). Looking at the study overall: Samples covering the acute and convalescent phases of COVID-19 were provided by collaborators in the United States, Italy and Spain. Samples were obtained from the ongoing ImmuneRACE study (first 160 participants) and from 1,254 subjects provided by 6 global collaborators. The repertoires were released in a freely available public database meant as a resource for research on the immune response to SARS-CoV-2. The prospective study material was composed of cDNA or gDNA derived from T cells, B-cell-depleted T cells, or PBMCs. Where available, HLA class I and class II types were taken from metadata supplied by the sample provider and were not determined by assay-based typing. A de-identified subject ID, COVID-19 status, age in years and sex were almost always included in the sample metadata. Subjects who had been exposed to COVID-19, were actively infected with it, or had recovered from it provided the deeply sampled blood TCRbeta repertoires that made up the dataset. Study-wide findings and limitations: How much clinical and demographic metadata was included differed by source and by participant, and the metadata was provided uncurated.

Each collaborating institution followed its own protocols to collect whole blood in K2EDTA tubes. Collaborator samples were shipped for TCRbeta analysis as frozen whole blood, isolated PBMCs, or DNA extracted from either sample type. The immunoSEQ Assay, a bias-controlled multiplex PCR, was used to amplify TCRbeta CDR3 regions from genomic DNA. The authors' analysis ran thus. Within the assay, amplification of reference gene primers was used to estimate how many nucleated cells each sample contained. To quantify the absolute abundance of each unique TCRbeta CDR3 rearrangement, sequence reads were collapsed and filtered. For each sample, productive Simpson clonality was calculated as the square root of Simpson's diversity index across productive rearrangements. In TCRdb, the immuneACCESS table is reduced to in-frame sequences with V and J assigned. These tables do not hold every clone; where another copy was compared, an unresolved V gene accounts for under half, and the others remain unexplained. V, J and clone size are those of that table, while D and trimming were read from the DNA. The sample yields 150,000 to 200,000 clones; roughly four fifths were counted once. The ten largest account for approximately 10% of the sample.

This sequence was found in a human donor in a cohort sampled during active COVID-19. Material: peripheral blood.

The DNA sequence is given as TGTGCCAGTAGTATCACTAGCGGGAGCGGGGCCTACGAGCAGTACTTC. Its translation reads: CASSITSGSGAYEQYF. Recombination joined TRBV19 with TRBJ2-7; 11 middle bases align to TRBD2. The germline V gene encodes CDR1 LNHDA and CDR2 SQIVND (reference sequence). The V end gives up 3 bases and the J end 2 bases, leaving 6 bases in the junction not matched to a gene. Inclusive of the bounding cysteine and phenylalanine, the CDR3 is 16 residues long. Only the CDR3 portion is preserved as DNA: 48 bases, with reading frame beginning at the first base.